This T cell receptor (beta chain) was identified in a study of blood T cell repertoires in COVID-19. Study at large: Sites in the United States, Italy and Spain provided acute and convalescent COVID-19 samples. Sample material is recorded as cDNA or gDNA derived from T cells, B-cell-depleted T cells, or PBMCs.

In the study's own analysis: Quantification of nucleated cells was approximated via reference gene primer amplification. TCRdb keeps only in-frame clones here, not all; method: immunoSEQ multiplex PCR. The V and J calls and clone size come from that table; D and trimming were worked out from the DNA. The data contain under 250,000 clones, roughly 80% of them singletons. Sequencing input: peripheral blood. The sequence was collected from a woman between 18 and 29 years old with acute or convalescent COVID-19.

This CDR3 is CASSLGGQGFQQYF. DNA for the CDR3: TGTGCCAGCAGCTTGGGGGGACAGGGGTTCCAGCAGTACTTC. This chain uses TRBV5-8 with TRBJ2-7; 10 bases line up with TRBD1. The length of the CDR3 is 14 residues. CDR1 is SGHTS and CDR2 is YDEGEE in the germline V gene. After removal of 0 bases from V and 8 bases from J, the junction contained 5 bases not matched to a gene.